This TCR beta chain was identified during a study of immune characterization of retroperitoneal liposarcoma. TCRdb reanalysed the PCR reads using MiXCR and keeps one entry per CDR3 protein. The table records about 10,000 distinct CDR3 sequences, approximately 30% of them present only once. This clonotype is medium-sized. Sequenced material: tumor tissue. The sequence was obtained from a male donor with retroperitoneal liposarcoma.

CDR3 sequence: CASSLMGYGTDTQYF. In DNA, the CDR3 is TGTGCCAGCAGTTTAATGGGGTATGGCACAGATACGCAGTATTTT. V and J are TRBV27 and TRBJ2-3, with no clear D. The CDR3 sequence is 15 residues long. From germline, CDR1 is MNHEY and CDR2 SMNVEV (reference sequence). The V end was cut by 2 bases, the J end by 1 base, with 10 bases between.